A single sample is the source of the 8 T cell receptor beta chains below, sequenced in a study of OX40 agonist ivuxolimab in advanced cancers. Data came from immunoSEQ multiplex PCR; TCRdb stores just in-frame clones and leaves some out. This table holds tens of thousands of clones, 82% found once. Sequencing was performed on CD4+ or CD8+ T cells sorted from blood, taken in a trial of the OX40 agonist ivuxolimab. Every receptor here comes from an adult with an advanced solid tumor such as melanoma, head and neck, liver or kidney cancer.

This clone was counted once. The chain carries TRBV5-1 and TRBJ2-7; 7 bases agree with TRBD1. The germline CDR1 and CDR2 sequences are SGHRS and YFSETQ. The CDR3 is 15 amino acids. J lost 3 bases, V lost 4 bases, and 10 bases had no gene match. CDR3 in DNA: TGCGCCAGCAGCCGACAGGGAGAATCGTACTACGAGCAGTACTTC. It translates to CASSRQGESYYEQYF.

The rearrangement joins TRBV16 to TRBJ2-7, with D maybe TRBD2 (5 bases). CDR1 and CDR2 from the germline V gene are KGHSY and FQNENV. Trimming stripped 4 bases from V and 7 bases from J, with 17 bases between. The CDR3 length is 14 residues. CDR3 DNA: TGTGCCAGCAGCCCGGCGCCCCGAGGGTGGGAGCAGTACTTC. Its translation is CASSPAPRGWEQYF.

The chain is built from TRBV27 and TRBJ2-7, with D perhaps TRBD2 (7 bases). Per the germline V gene, CDR1 is MNHEY and CDR2 is SMNVEV (reference sequence). V was cut by 6 bases and J by 6 bases, with 12 bases left in between. The CDR3 loop spans 12 amino acids. The CDR3 DNA follows: TGTGCCAGCAGGGGGGGGCCCGGCGAGCAGTACTTC. This sequence encodes CASRGGPGEQYF.

V usage is TRBV4-2 and J usage is TRBJ2-3; no definite D call. Trimming took off 1 base at V and 0 bases at J, with 11 bases between the two ends. Looked up from germline, CDR1 is LGHNA and CDR2 is YNFKEQ. The CDR3 runs to 16 residues. The CDR3 sequence: CASSQVPRYSTDTQYF. CDR3 nucleotide sequence: TGTGCCAGCAGCCAAGTCCCCAGATATAGCACAGATACGCAGTATTTT.

V is TRBV19 and J is TRBJ2-4; D tentatively fits TRBD1 or TRBD2 (5 bases each). Germline V gives CDR1 LNHDA, CDR2 SQIVND (reference sequence). The CDR3 loop spans 15 amino acids. Trimming left V 6 bases short and J 6 bases short, with 18 bases between. In DNA, the CDR3 is TGTGCCAGTAGAAAAGAGGCCGGGACGCCAAACATTCAGTACTTC. Its translation is CASRKEAGTPNIQYF.

The chain combines TRBV5-6 with TRBJ1-2; 8 bases match TRBD1. V lost 9 bases and J lost 5; bases outside the gene matches: 15. The length of the CDR3 is 15 residues. CDR1 and CDR2 from the germline V gene are SGHDT and YYEEEE. The CDR3 sequence: CATLSRDRRLYGYTF. CDR3 sequence (DNA): TGTGCCACCCTGTCCCGGGACAGGCGCCTTTATGGCTACACCTTC.

The V gene is TRBV4-3, the J gene TRBJ1-6; TRBD1 might be the D (5 bases). This CDR3 comprises 14 residues. V was clipped by 0 bases and J by 9 bases, with 9 bases between them. In germline, CDR1 is LGHNA, CDR2 YSLEER. CDR3 loop: CASSQDFGGSPLHF. The CDR3 DNA sequence: TGCGCCAGCAGCCAAGATTTCGGGGGTTCACCCCTCCACTTT.

Concerning this clone itself: Additional DNA sequences in this sample encode the identical CDR3. The chain joins TRBV5-8 to TRBJ1-3; tentatively, D is TRBD1 (5 bases). Germline lookup yields CDR1 SGHTS and CDR2 YDEGEE. Trimming stripped 0 bases from V and 0 bases from J, with 7 bases between. The CDR3 is 15 amino acids. This CDR3 is CASSLDGGSGNTIYF. In DNA, the CDR3 is TGTGCCAGCAGCTTGGACGGGGGCTCTGGAAACACCATATATTTT.